Here is one TCR beta chain with its context. The source of the sample is a study of blood T cell repertoires in COVID-19. About the research overall: The cDNA or gDNA used as material had been derived from T cells, B-cell-depleted T cells, or PBMCs.

As originally analysed: Amplification of reference gene primers was used by the study to estimate nucleated cell counts. Method: immunoSEQ multiplex PCR; TCRdb's copy keeps in-frame clones and lacks some. That table is the source of V, J and clone size, and D and trimming were worked out from the DNA. Among about 52,000 clones, more than 85% were seen once, and the ten largest hold under 7%. CDR3 length equals 14 residues. Germline V lookup: CDR1 SEHNR, CDR2 FQNEAQ (reference sequence). V dropped 3 bases and J dropped 1 base, with 7 bases sitting between them. The source material was peripheral blood. The sequence was obtained from a man aged 45-65 years with active COVID-19. This chain joins TRBV7-9 and TRBJ1-5; no clear D. CDR3 amino acids: CASSFSESNQPQHF. CDR3 sequence (DNA): TGTGCCAGCAGCTTTTCGGAGAGCAATCAGCCCCAGCATTTT.